This T cell receptor beta chain appears in the sequencing data of a study of CDR3 diversity in severe acne. The trim removed 8 bases at V and 12 bases at J, leaving 6 bases unmatched. CDR1 and CDR2 (germline): MDHEN, SYDVKM. CDR3 length: 12 residues. TCRdb reanalysed the PCR reads using MiXCR and keeps one entry per CDR3 protein. The sample records tens of thousands of distinct CDR3 sequences, 45% to 60% being singletons. The sample holds many counts of this clonotype. The clonotype comes from a male donor in good health, without acne. This rearrangement joins TRBV28 to TRBJ2-1; 11 bases map to TRBD2. The sample comprised blood. CDR3 residues: CASGTSGRAQFF. The CDR3 coding sequence is TGTGCCAGCGGGACTAGCGGACGAGCGCAGTTCTTC.